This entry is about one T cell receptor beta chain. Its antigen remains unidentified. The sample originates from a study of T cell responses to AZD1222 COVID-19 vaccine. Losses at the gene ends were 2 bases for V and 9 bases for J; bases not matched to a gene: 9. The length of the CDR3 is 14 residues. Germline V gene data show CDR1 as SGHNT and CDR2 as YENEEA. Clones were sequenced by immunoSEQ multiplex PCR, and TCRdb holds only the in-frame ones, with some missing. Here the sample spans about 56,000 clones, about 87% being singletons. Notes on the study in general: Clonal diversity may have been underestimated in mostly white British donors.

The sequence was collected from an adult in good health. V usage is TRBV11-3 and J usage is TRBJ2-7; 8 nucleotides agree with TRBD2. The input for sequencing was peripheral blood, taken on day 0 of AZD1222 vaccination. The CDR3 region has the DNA TGTGCCAGCAGCTTAACGGGCGGGAGGTCTCGGCAGTACTTC. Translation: CASSLTGGRSRQYF.